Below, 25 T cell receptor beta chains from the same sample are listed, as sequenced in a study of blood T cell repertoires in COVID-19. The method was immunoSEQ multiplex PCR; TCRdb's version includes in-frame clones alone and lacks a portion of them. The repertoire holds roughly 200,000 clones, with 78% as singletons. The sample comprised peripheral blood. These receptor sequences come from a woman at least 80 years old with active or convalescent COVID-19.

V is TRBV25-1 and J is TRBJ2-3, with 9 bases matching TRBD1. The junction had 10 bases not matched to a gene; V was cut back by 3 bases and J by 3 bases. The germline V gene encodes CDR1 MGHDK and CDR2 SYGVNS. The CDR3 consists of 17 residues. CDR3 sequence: CASSDWGSGTGTDTQYF. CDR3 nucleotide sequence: TGTGCCAGCAGTGATTGGGGCTCCGGGACAGGGACAGATACGCAGTATTTT.

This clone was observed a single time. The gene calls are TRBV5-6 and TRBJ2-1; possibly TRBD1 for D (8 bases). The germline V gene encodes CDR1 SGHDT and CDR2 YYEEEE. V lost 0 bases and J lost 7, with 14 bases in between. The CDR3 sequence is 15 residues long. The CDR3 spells CASSLGGQGGNEQFF. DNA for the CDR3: TGTGCCAGCAGCTTGGGTGGACAGGGAGGGAATGAGCAGTTCTTC.

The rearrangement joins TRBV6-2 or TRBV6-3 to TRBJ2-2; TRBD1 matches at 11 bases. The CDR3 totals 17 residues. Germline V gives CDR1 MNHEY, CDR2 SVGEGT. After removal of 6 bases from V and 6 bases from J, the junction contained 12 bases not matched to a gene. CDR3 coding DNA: TGTGCCAGCAGCCCCCCGCCGGGACAGGGGGTTGCCGGGGAGCTGTTTTTT. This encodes CASSPPPGQGVAGELFF.

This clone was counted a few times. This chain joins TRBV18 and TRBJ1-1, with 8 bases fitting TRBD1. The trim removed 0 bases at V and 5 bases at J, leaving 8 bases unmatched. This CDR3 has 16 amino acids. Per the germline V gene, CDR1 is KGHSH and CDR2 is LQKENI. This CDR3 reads CASSPPGRGRQTEAFF. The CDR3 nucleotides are TGTGCCAGCTCACCACCCGGCAGGGGGCGGCAGACTGAAGCTTTCTTT.

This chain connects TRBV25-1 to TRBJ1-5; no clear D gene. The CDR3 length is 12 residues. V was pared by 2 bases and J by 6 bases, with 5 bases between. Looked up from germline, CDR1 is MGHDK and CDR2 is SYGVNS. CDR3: CASSEGFQPQHF. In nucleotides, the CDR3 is TGTGCCAGCAGTGAAGGCTTTCAGCCCCAGCATTTT.

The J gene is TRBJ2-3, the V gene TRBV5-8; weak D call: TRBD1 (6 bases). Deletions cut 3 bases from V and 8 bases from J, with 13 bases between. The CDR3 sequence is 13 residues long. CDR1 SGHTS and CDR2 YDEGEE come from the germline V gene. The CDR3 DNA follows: TGTGCCAGCAGCTGGGGGCGTTGGGGTACGCAGTATTTT. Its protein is CASSWGRWGTQYF.

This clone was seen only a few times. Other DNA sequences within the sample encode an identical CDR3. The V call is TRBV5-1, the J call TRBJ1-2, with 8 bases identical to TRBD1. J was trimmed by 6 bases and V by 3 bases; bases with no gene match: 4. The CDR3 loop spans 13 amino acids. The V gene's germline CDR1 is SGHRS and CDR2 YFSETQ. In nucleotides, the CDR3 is TGCGCCAGCAGCTCCGGACAGGGTGATGGCTACACCTTC. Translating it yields CASSSGQGDGYTF.

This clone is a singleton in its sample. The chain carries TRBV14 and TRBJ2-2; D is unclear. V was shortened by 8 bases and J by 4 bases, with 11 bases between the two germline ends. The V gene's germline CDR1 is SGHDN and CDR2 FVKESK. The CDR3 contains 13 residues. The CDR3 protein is CASRRQATGELFF. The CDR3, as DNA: TGTGCCAGCCGTAGGCAGGCCACCGGGGAGCTGTTTTTT.

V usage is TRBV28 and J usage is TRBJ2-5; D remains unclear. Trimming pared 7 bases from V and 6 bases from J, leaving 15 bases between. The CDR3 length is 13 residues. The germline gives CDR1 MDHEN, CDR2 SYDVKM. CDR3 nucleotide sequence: TGTGCCAGCACTCCGGGTCCAGTAAAGACCCAGTACTTC. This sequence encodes CASTPGPVKTQYF.

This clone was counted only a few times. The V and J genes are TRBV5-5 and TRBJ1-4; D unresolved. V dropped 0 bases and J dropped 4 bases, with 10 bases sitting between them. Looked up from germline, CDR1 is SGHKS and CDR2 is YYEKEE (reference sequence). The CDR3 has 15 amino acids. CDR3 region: CASSLASQFNEKLFF. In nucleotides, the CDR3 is TGTGCCAGCAGCTTGGCCTCGCAGTTTAATGAAAAACTGTTTTTT.

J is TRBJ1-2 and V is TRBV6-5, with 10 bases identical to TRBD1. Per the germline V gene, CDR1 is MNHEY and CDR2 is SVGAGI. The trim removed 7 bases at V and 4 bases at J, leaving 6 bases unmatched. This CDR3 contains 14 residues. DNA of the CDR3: TGTGCCAGCACCATGGACAGGGGGTTCTATGGCTACACCTTC. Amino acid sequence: CASTMDRGFYGYTF.

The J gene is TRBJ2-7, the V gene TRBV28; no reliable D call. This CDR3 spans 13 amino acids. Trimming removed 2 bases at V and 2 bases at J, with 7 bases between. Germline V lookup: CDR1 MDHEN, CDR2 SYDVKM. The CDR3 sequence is CASSLISAYEQYF. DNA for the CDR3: TGTGCCAGCAGTTTAATTTCTGCCTACGAGCAGTACTTC.

The CDR3 sequence is CASSLNPTATNEKLFF. CDR3 sequence (DNA): TGTGCCAGCAGTTTAAACCCGACTGCAACTAATGAAAAACTGTTTTTT. The V call is TRBV27, the J call TRBJ1-4, with D hard to call. The CDR3 spans 16 residues. Germline CDR1 and CDR2: MNHEY and SMNVEV (reference sequence). V lost 2 bases and J lost 0, with 10 bases in between. Full variable domain (missing parts from reference TRBV27 and TRBJ1-4): EAQVTQNPRYLITVTGKKLTVTCSQNMNHEYMSWYRQDPGLGLRQIYYSMNVEVTDKGDVPEGYKVSRKEKRNFPLILESPSPNQTSLYFCASSLNPTATNEKLFFGSGTQLSVL.

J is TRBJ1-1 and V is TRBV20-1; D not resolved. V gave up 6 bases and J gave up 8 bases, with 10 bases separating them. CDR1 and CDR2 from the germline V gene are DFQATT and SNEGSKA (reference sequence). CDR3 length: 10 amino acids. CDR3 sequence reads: CSAKYEEAFF. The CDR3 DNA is TGCAGTGCGAAATATGAGGAAGCTTTCTTT.

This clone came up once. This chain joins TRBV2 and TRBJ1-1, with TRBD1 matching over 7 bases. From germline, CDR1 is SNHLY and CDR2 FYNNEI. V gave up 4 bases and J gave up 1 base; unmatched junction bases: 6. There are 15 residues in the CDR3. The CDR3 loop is CASSVMGQSNTEAFF. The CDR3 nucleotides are TGTGCCAGCAGTGTGATGGGACAGTCGAACACTGAAGCTTTCTTT.

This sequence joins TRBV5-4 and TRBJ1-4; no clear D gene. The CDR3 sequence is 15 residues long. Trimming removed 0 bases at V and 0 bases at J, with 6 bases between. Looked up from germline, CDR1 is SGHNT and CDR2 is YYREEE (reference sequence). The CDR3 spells CASSLDPATNEKLFF. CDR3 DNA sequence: TGTGCCAGCAGCTTGGATCCAGCAACTAATGAAAAACTGTTTTTT.

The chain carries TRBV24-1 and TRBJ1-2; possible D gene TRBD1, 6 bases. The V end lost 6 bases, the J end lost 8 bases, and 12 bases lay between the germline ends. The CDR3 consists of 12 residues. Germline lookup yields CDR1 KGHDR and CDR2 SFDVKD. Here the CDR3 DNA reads TGTGCCACCAGTCTCCAGGGGAAAGGCTACACCTTC. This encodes CATSLQGKGYTF.

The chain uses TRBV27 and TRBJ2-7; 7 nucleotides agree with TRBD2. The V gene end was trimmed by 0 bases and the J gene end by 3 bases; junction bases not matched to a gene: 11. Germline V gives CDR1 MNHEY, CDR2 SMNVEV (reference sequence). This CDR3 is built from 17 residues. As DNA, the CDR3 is TGTGCCAGCAGTTTATCTCGGGGTTGGCTAGCGGACTACGAGCAGTACTTC. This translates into CASSLSRGWLADYEQYF.

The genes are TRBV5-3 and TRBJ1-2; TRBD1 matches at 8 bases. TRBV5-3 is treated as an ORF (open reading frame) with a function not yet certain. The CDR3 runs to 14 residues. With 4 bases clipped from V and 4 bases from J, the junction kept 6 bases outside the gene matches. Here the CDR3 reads CARSGGQGRYGYTF. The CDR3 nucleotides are TGTGCCAGAAGCGGTGGACAGGGCCGCTATGGCTACACCTTC.

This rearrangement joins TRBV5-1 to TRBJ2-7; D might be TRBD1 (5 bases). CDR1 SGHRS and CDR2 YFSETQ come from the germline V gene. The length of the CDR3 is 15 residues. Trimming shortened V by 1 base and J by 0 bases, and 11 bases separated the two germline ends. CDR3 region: CASSLTDRNSYEQYF. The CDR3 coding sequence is TGCGCCAGCAGCTTGACTGACAGAAACTCCTACGAGCAGTACTTC.

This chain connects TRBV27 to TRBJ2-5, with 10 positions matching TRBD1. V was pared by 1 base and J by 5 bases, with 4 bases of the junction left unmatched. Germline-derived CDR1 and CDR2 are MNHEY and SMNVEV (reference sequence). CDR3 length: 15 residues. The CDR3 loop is CASSLFWTGGETQYF. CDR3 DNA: TGTGCCAGCAGTTTATTTTGGACAGGGGGGGAGACCCAGTACTTC.

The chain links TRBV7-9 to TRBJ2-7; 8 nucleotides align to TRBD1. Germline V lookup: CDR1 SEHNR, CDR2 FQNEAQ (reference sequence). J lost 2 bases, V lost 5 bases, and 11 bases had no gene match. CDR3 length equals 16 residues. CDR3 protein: CASSPRTGYETYEQYF. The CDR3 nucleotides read TGTGCCAGCAGCCCGAGGACAGGGTACGAGACCTACGAGCAGTACTTC.

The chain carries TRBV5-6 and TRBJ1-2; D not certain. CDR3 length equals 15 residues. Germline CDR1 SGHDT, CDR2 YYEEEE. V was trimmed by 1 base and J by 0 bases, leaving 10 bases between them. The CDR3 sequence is CASSLFSRTNYGYTF. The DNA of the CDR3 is TGTGCCAGCAGCTTGTTCAGTCGAACTAACTATGGCTACACCTTC.

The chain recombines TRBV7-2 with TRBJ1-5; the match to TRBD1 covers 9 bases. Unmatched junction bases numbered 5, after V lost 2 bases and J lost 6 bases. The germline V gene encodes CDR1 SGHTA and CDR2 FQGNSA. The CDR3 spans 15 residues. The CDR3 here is CASSLTQGARQPQHF. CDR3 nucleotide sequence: TGTGCCAGCAGCTTAACACAGGGGGCGCGTCAGCCCCAGCATTTT.

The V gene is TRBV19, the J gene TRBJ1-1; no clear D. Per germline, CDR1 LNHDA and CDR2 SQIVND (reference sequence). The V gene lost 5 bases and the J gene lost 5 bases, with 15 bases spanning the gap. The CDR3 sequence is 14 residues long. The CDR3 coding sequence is TGTGCCAGTAGTTCCCCCCTCCCGAGGACTGAAGCTTTCTTT. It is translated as CASSSPLPRTEAFF.